This T cell receptor beta chain is from a study of T cells in narcolepsy. TCRdb's table, derived via immunoSEQ multiplex PCR, lists solely in-frame clones and lacks some. The sample consists of tens of thousands of clones, about 86% of them appearing once. V was cut by 6 bases and J by 8 bases, with 8 bases left in between. CDR3 length: 11 residues. Per germline, CDR1 LNHDA and CDR2 SQIVND (reference sequence). What was sequenced was CD45RA- memory CD4+ T cells from PBMCs. The TCR comes from a human donor with narcolepsy. The chain uses TRBV19 and TRBJ2-1; D is unclear. The CDR3 protein is CASRVTDEQFF. The CDR3 DNA follows: TGTGCCAGTAGGGTAACCGATGAGCAGTTCTTC.